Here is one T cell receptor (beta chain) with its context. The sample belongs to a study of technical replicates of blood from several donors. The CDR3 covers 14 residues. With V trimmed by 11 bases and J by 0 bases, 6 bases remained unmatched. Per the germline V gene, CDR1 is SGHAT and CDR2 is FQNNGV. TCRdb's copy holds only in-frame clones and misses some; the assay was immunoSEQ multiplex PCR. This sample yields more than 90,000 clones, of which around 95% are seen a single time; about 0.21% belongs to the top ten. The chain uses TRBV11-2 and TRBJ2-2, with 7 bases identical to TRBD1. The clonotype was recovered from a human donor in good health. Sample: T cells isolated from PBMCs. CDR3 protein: CAVDRDANTGELFF. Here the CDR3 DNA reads TGTGCCGTCGACAGGGACGCGAACACCGGGGAGCTGTTTTTT.